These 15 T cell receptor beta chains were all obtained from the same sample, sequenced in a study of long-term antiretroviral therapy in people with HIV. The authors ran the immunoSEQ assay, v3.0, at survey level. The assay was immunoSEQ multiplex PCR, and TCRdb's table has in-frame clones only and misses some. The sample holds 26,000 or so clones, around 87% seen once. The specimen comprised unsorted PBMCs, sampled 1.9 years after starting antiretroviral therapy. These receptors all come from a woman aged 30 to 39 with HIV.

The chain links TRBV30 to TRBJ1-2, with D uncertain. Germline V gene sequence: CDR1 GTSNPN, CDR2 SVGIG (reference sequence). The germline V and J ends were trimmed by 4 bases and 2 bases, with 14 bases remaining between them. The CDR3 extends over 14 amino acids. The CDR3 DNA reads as TGTGCCTGGACCGCCCAGAATCAGAACTATGGCTACACCTTC. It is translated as CAWTAQNQNYGYTF.

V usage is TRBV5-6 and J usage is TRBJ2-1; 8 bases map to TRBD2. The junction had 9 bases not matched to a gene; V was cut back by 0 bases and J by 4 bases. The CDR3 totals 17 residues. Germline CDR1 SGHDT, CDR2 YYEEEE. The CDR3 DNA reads TGTGCCAGCAGCTTGGCGTATCGCGGGGGGCAATACAATGAGCAGTTCTTC. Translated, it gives CASSLAYRGGQYNEQFF.

The CDR3 DNA follows: TGTGCCAGCAGTTTTGGAGCTGTGAACACTGAAGCTTTCTTT. The encoded protein is CASSFGAVNTEAFF. The V and J genes are TRBV28 and TRBJ1-1; D call uncertain. CDR3 size: 14 residues. Germline-derived CDR1 and CDR2 are MDHEN and SYDVKM. V was pared by 3 bases and J by 0 bases, with 8 bases between. The full variable domain, in which reference TRBV28 and TRBJ1-1 provide the parts outside the CDR3, is DVKVTQSSRYLVKRTGEKVFLECVQDMDHENMFWYRQDPGLGLRLIYFSYDVKMKEKGDIPEGYSVSREKKERFSLILESASTNQTSMYLCASSFGAVNTEAFFGQGTRLTVV.

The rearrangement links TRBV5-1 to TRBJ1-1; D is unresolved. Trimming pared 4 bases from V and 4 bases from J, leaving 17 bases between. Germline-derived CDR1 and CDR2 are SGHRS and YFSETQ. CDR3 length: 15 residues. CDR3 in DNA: TGCGCCAGCAGCCCATCGGAATTGGTGGGCACTGAAGCTTTCTTT. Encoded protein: CASSPSELVGTEAFF.

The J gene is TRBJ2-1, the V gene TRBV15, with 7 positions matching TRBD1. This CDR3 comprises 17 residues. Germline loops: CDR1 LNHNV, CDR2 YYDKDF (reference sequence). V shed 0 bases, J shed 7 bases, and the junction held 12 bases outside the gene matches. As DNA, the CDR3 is TGTGCCACCAGCAGAGATCGCGAGGGGGCAATTCGAAATGAGCAGTTCTTC. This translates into CATSRDREGAIRNEQFF.

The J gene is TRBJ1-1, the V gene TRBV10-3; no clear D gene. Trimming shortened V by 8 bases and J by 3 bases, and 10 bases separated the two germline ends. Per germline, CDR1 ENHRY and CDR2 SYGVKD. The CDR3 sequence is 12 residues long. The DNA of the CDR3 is TGTGCCATCGGAGGGAGGGACACTGAAGCTTTCTTT. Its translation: CAIGGRDTEAFF.

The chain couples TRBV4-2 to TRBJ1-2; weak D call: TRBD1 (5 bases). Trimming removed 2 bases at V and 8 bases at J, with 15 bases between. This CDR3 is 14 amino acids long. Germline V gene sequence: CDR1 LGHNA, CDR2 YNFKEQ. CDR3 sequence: CASSQSGGVAGYTF. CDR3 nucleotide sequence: TGTGCCAGCAGCCAATCGGGGGGGGTTGCGGGCTACACCTTC.

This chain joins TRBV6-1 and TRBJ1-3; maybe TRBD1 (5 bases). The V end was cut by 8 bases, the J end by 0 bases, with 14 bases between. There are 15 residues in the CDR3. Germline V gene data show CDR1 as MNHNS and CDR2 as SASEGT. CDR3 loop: CASEYGTGSGNTIYF. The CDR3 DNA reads TGTGCCAGCGAATATGGGACCGGCTCTGGAAACACCATATATTTT.

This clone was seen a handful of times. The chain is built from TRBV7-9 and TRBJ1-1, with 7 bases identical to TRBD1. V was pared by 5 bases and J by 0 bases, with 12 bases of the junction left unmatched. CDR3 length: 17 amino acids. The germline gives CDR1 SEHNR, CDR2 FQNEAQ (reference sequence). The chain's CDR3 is CASSVSHTGVMNTEAFF. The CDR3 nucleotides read TGTGCCAGCAGCGTTAGCCACACAGGGGTTATGAACACTGAAGCTTTCTTT.

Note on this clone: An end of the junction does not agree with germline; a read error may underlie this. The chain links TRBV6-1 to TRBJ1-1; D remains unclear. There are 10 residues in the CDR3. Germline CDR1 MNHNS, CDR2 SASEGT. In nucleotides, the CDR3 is TGTGCCAGCCACCAACTTGAAACTTTCTTT. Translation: CASHQLETFF.

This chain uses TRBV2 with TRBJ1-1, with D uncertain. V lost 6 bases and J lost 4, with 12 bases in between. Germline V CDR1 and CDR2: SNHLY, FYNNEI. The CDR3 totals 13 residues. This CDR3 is CASRDDTSTEAFF. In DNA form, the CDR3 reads TGTGCCAGCAGAGATGACACGAGCACTGAAGCTTTCTTT.

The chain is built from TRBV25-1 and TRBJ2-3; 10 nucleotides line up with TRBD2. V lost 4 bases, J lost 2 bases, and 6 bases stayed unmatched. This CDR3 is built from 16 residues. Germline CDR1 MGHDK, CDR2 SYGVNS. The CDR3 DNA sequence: TGTGCCAGCAGTGCCTTACTAGCGGGGACCACAGATACGCAGTATTTT. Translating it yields CASSALLAGTTDTQYF.

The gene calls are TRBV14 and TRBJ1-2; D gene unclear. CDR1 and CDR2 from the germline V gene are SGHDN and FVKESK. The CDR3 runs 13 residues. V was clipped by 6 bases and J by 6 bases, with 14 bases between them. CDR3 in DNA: TGTGCCAGCAGATACGACGGCAGAGATGGCTACACCTTC. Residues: CASRYDGRDGYTF. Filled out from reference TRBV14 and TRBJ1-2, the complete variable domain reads EAGVTQFPSHSVIEKGQTVTLRCDPISGHDNLYWYRRVMGKEIKFLLHFVKESKQDESGMPNNRFLAERTGGTYSTLKVQPAELEDSGVYFCASRYDGRDGYTFGSGTRLTVV.

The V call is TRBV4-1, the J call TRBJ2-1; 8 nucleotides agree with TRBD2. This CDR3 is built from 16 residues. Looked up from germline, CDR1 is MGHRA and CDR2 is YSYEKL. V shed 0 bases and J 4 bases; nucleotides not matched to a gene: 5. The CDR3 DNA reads TGCGCCAGCAGCCAAGATATCGGGGGGGTATACAATGAGCAGTTCTTC. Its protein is CASSQDIGGVYNEQFF.

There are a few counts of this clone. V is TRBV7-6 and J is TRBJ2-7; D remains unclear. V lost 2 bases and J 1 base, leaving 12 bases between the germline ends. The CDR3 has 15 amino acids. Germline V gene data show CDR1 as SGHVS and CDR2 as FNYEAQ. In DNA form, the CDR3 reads TGTGCCAGCAGCTTATCGGTGGATACTTCCTACGAGCAGTACTTC. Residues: CASSLSVDTSYEQYF.